The 13 T cell receptor beta chains listed next were all sequenced from one sample in a study of blood T cell repertoires in COVID-19. Data came from immunoSEQ multiplex PCR; TCRdb stores just in-frame clones and leaves some out. The table has more than 90,000 clones, approximately 87% seen once. Sequenced input: peripheral blood. The receptor source for this set is a man aged 65 to 79 who had recovered from COVID-19.

This chain connects TRBV28 to TRBJ2-1, with a weak D call TRBD1 (5 bases). Germline CDR1 is MDHEN and CDR2 is SYDVKM. CDR3 size: 14 residues. V gave up 4 bases and J gave up 5 bases, with 12 bases separating them. As DNA, the CDR3 is TGTGCCAGCAGTTATCTATCAGGGCACAATGAGCAGTTCTTC. Translation: CASSYLSGHNEQFF.

The chain has TRBV18 and TRBJ2-2; TRBD2 matches 11 bases. The ends lost 1 base at V and 7 bases at J; junction bases unmatched: 8. Germline CDR1 is KGHSH and CDR2 is LQKENI. This CDR3 is built from 17 residues. CDR3 protein: CASSPQTSGSFVGELFF. DNA of the CDR3: TGTGCCAGCTCACCACAAACTAGCGGGAGTTTCGTCGGGGAGCTGTTTTTT. Supplemented by reference TRBV18 and TRBJ2-2, the full variable domain reads NAGVMQNPRHLVRRRGQEARLRCSPMKGHSHVYWYRQLPEEGLKFMVYLQKENIIDESGMPKERFSAEFPKEGPSILRIQQVVRGDSAAYFCASSPQTSGSFVGELFFGEGSRLTVL.

V and J are TRBV12-3 or TRBV12-4 and TRBJ2-5; tentatively, D is TRBD2 (6 bases). V was trimmed by 3 bases and J by 7 bases, leaving 12 bases between them. This CDR3 comprises 13 residues. In DNA, the CDR3 is TGTGCCAGCAGTTTCTTGGGAGCGGGGACCCAGTACTTC. Encoded protein: CASSFLGAGTQYF.

This chain joins TRBV27 and TRBJ2-7; 10 positions match TRBD1. The CDR3 consists of 15 residues. CDR1 is MNHEY, CDR2 SMNVEV, per germline (reference sequence). Losses at the gene ends were 5 bases for V and 2 bases for J; bases not matched to a gene: 6. The CDR3 is CASSQGQGVTYEQYF. In DNA form, the CDR3 reads TGTGCCAGCAGTCAAGGACAGGGGGTGACCTACGAGCAGTACTTC.

This chain connects TRBV9 to TRBJ2-7; 8 bases fit TRBD2. The length of the CDR3 is 13 residues. With 8 bases clipped from V and 4 bases from J, the junction kept 8 bases outside the gene matches. CDR1 and CDR2 (germline): SGDLS, YYNGEE. This CDR3 reads CARRAGDCYEQYF. CDR3 bases: TGTGCCAGACGAGCGGGAGACTGTTACGAGCAGTACTTC.

CDR3 region: CASSLAGLAGRYNEQFF. For the CDR3, the DNA is TGCGCCAGCAGCCTAGCGGGACTAGCGGGAAGGTACAATGAGCAGTTCTTC. This chain joins TRBV4-1 and TRBJ2-1; 13 bases match TRBD2. CDR1 is MGHRA and CDR2 is YSYEKL in the germline V gene. The CDR3 loop spans 17 amino acids. Trimming took 4 bases from V and 4 from J; bases not matched to a gene: 7.

This chain uses TRBV6-6 with TRBJ1-4; weak D call: TRBD1 (6 bases). The germline V and J ends were trimmed by 2 bases and 6 bases, with 13 bases remaining between them. Germline CDR1 reads MNHNY; CDR2 reads SVGAGI (reference sequence). This CDR3 is 15 amino acids long. The CDR3 region has the DNA TGTGCCAGCAGTTACACAGGGTTTGTGGATGAAAAACTGTTTTTT. Its protein is CASSYTGFVDEKLFF.

J is TRBJ2-5 and V is TRBV7-9; TRBD2 matches 12 bases. Germline V gene sequence: CDR1 SEHNR, CDR2 FQNEAQ (reference sequence). There are 17 residues in the CDR3. The junction had 6 bases not matched to a gene; V was cut back by 2 bases and J by 2 bases. CDR3 amino acids: CASSLNRLAGEQETQYF. As DNA, the CDR3 is TGTGCCAGCAGCTTAAATCGACTAGCGGGAGAACAAGAGACCCAGTACTTC.

This clone has just one count. The chain carries TRBV10-3 and TRBJ1-3; TRBD1 aligns across 9 bases. This CDR3 is built from 15 residues. The V and J ends lost 6 bases and 3 bases, in that order; junction bases with no gene match: 6. Per the germline V gene, CDR1 is ENHRY and CDR2 is SYGVKD. CDR3 in amino acids: CAIRSQGAIGNTIYF. The CDR3 DNA sequence: TGTGCCATCAGATCACAGGGGGCTATTGGAAACACCATATATTTT.

The gene calls are TRBV2 and TRBJ1-2; 8 bases agree with TRBD1. Germline V gene sequence: CDR1 SNHLY, CDR2 FYNNEI. The CDR3 has 15 residues. Trimming at V came to 0 bases and at J to 3 bases, leaving 3 bases not matched to a gene. The CDR3 bases are TGTGCCAGCAGTGAAGCCTCGGACAGGGACTATGGCTACACCTTC. Protein: CASSEASDRDYGYTF. Full variable domain (rest looked up from reference TRBV2 and TRBJ1-2): EPEVTQTPSHQVTQMGQEVILRCVPISNHLYFYWYRQILGQKVEFLVSFYNNEISEKSEIFDDQFSVERPDGSNFTLKIRSTKLEDSAMYFCASSEASDRDYGYTFGSGTRLTVV.

V and J are TRBV4-1 and TRBJ1-4; 7 nucleotides line up with TRBD1. The CDR3 is 15 residues long. The germline V gene has CDR1 MGHRA and CDR2 YSYEKL. The V segment lost 3 bases and the J segment 4 bases; nucleotides outside the gene matches: 5. CDR3 in amino acids: CASSQRTGRNEKLFF. In DNA form, the CDR3 reads TGCGCCAGCAGCCAGCGGACAGGTCGTAATGAAAAACTGTTTTTT.

This chain links TRBV9 with TRBJ1-4; D perhaps matches TRBD1 (5 bases). The V and J ends lost 2 bases and 4 bases respectively, with 24 bases between them. In germline, CDR1 is SGDLS, CDR2 YYNGEE. The CDR3 sequence is 19 residues long. The CDR3: CASSVRETARGRGNEKLFF. CDR3 coding DNA: TGTGCCAGCAGCGTGCGGGAGACTGCCAGAGGGAGGGGTAATGAAAAACTGTTTTTT.

The chain employs TRBV9 and TRBJ1-4; the D gene is possibly TRBD1 (5 bases). This CDR3 spans 14 amino acids. The germline V and J ends were trimmed by 0 bases and 6 bases, with 9 bases remaining between them. The V gene's germline CDR1 is SGDLS and CDR2 YYNGEE. DNA of the CDR3: TGTGCCAGCAGCGTAGACGGCAGGGATGAAAAACTGTTTTTT. This codes for CASSVDGRDEKLFF.